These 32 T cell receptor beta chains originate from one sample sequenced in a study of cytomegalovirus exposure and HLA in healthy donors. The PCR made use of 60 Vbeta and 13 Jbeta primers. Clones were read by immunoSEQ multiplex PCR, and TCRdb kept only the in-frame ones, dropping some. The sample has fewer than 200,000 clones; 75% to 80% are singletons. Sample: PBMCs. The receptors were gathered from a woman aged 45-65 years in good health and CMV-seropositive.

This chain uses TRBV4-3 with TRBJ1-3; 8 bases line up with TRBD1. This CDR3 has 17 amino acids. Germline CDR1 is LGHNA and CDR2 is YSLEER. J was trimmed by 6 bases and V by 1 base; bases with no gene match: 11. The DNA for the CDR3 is TGCGCCAGCAGCCAAGGTCAGGGGACAGGCTTGACAAACACCATATATTTT. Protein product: CASSQGQGTGLTNTIYF.

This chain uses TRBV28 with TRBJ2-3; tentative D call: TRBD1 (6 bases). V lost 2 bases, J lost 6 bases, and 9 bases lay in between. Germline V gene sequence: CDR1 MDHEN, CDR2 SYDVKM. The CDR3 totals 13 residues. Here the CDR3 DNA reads TGTGCCAGCAGTTTACCAGGGGAGGATACGCAGTATTTT. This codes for CASSLPGEDTQYF.

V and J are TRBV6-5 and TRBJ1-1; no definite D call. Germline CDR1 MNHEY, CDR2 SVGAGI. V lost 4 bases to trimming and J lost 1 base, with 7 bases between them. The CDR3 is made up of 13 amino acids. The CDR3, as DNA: TGTGCCAGCAGTTCCCCCGGGAACACTGAAGCTTTCTTT. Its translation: CASSSPGNTEAFF.

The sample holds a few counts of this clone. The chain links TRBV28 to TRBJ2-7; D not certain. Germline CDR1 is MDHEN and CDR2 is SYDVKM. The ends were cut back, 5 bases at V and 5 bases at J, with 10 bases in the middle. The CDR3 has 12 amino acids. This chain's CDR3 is CASSPSSDEQYF. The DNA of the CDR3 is TGTGCCAGCAGTCCCTCATCGGACGAGCAGTACTTC.

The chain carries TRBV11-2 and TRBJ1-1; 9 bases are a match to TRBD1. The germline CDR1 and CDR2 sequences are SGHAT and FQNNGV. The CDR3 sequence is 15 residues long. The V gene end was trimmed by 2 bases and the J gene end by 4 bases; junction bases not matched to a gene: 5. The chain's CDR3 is CASSLIGQGFTEAFF. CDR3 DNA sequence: TGTGCCAGCAGCTTAATAGGACAGGGGTTCACTGAAGCTTTCTTT.

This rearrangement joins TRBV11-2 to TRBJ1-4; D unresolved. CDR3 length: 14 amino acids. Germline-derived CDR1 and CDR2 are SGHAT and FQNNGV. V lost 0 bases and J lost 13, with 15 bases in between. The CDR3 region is CASSLDRSDGRLFF. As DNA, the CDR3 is TGTGCCAGCAGCTTAGATCGGAGCGACGGGAGACTGTTTTTT.

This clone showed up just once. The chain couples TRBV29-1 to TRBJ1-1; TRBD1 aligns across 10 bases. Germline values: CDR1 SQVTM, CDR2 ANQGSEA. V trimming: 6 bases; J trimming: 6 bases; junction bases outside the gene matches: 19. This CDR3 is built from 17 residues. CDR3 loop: CSVLGGQGPKFKAEAFF. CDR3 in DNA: TGCAGCGTATTAGGGGGACAGGGGCCCAAGTTCAAGGCTGAAGCTTTCTTT.

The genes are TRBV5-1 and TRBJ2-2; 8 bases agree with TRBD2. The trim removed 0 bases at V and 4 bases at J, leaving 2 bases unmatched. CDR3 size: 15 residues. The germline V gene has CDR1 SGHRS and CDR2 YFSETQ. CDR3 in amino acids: CASSLELAGTGELFF. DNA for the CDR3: TGCGCCAGCAGCTTGGAGCTAGCGGGCACCGGGGAGCTGTTTTTT.

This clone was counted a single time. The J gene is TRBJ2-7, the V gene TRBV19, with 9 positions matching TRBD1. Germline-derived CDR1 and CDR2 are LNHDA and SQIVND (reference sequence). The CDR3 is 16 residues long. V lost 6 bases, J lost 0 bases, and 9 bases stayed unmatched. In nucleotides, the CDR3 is TGTGCCAGTAGCCACATTGGACAGGGGCCCTCCTACGAGCAGTACTTC. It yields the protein CASSHIGQGPSYEQYF. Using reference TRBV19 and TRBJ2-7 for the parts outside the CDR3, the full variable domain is DGGITQSPKYLFRKEGQNVTLSCEQNLNHDAMYWYRQDPGQGLRLIYYSQIVNDFQKGDIAEGYSVSREKKESFPLTVTSAQKNPTAFYLCASSHIGQGPSYEQYFGPGTRLTVT.

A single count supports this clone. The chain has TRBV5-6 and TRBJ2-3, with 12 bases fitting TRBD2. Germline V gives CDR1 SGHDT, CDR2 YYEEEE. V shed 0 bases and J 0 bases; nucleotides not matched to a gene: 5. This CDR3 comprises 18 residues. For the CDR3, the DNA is TGTGCCAGCAGCTTGGCCCCCGGGACTAGCGGGAGCACAGATACGCAGTATTTT. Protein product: CASSLAPGTSGSTDTQYF.

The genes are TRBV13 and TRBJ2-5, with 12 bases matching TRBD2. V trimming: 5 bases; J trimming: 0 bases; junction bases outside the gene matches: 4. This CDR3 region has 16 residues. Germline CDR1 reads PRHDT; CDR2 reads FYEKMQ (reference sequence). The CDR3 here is CASSSTSGRNQETQYF. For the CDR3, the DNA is TGTGCCAGCAGCAGCACTAGCGGGAGGAACCAAGAGACCCAGTACTTC. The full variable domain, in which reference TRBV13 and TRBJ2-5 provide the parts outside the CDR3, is AAGVIQSPRHLIKEKRETATLKCYPIPRHDTVYWYQQGPGQDPQFLISFYEKMQSDKGSIPDRFSAQQFSDYHSELNMSSLELGDSALYFCASSSTSGRNQETQYFGPGTRLLVL.

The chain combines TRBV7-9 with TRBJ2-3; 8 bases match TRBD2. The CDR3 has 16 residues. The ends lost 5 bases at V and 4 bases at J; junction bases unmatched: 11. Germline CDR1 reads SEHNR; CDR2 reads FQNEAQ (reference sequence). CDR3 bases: TGTGCCAGCAGCCTGCCAAGCGGGAGTCTCGCAGATACGCAGTATTTT. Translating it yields CASSLPSGSLADTQYF.

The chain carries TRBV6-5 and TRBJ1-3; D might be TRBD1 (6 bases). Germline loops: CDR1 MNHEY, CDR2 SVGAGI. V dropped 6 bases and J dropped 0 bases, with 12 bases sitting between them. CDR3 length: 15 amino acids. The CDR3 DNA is TGTGCCAGCAGCCTAACAGGGAACTCTGGAAACACCATATATTTT. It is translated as CASSLTGNSGNTIYF.

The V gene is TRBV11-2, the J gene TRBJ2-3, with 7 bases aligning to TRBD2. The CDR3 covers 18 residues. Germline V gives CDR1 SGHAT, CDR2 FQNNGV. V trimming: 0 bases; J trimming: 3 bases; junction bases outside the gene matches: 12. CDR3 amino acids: CASSLEGAAGVMTDTQYF. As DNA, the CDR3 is TGTGCCAGCAGCTTAGAAGGGGCGGCGGGGGTGATGACAGATACGCAGTATTTT.

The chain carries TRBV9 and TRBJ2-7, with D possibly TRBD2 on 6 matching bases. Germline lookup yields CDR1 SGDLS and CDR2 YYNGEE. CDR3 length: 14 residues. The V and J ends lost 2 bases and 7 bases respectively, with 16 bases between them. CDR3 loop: CASSVFTSGGEQYF. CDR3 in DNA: TGTGCCAGCAGCGTGTTCACCTCCGGGGGAGAGCAGTACTTC. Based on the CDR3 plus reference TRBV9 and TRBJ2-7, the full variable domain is DSGVTQTPKHLITATGQRVTLRCSPRSGDLSVYWYQQSLDQGLQFLIQYYNGEERAKGNILERFSAQQFPDLHSELNLSSLELGDSALYFCASSVFTSGGEQYFGPGTRLTVT.

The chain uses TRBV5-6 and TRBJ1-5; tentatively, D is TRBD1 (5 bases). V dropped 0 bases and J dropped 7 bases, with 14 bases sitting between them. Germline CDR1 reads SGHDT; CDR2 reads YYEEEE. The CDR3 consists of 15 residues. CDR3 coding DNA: TGTGCCAGCAGCTTGGGCGGGGGGGTCGGGCAGCCCCAGCATTTT. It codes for CASSLGGGVGQPQHF. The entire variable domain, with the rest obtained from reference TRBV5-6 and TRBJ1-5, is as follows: DAGVTQSPTHLIKTRGQQVTLRCSPKSGHDTVSWYQQALGQGPQFIFQYYEEEERQRGNFPDRFSGHQFPNYSSELNVNALLLGDSALYLCASSLGGGVGQPQHFGDGTRLSIL.

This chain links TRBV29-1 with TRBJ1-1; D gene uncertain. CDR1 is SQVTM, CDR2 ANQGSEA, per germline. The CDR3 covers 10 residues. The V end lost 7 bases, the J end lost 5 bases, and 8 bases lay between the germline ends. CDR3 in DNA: TGCAGCGCTATACTAACTGAAGCTTTCTTT. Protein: CSAILTEAFF.

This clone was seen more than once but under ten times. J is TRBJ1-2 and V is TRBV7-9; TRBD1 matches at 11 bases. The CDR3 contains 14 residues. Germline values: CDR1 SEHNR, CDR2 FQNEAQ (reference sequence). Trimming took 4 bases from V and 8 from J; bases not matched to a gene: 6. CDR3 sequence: CASSSGQGANGYTF. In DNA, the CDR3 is TGTGCCAGCAGCTCAGGACAGGGGGCGAACGGCTACACCTTC. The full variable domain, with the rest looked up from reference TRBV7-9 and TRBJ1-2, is DTGVSQNPRHKITKRGQNVTFRCDPISEHNRLYWYRQTLGQGPEFLTYFQNEAQLEKSRLLSDRFSAERPKGSFSTLEIQRTEQGDSAMYLCASSSGQGANGYTFGSGTRLTVV.

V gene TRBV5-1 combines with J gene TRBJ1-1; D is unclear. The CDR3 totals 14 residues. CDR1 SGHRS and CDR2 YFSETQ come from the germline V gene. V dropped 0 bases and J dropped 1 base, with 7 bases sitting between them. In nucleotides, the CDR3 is TGCGCCAGCAGCTTGGCCCCAGGGAACACTGAAGCTTTCTTT. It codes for CASSLAPGNTEAFF. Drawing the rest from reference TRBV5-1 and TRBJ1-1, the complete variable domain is KAGVTQTPRYLIKTRGQQVTLSCSPISGHRSVSWYQQTPGQGLQFLFEYFSETQRNKGNFPGRFSGRQFSNSRSEMNVSTLELGDSALYLCASSLAPGNTEAFFGQGTRLTVV.

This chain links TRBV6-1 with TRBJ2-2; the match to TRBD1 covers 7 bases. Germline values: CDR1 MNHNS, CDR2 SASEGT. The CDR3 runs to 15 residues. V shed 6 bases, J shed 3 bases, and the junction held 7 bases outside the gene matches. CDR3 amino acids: CASRLRQGYTGELFF. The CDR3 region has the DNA TGTGCCAGCAGATTAAGACAGGGCTACACCGGGGAGCTGTTTTTT.

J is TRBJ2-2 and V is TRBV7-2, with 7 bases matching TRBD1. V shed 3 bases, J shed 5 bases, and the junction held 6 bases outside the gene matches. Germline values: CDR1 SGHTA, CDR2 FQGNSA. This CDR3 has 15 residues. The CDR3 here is CASSFRQGSTGELFF. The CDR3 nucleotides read TGTGCCAGCAGCTTCCGACAGGGTTCGACCGGGGAGCTGTTTTTT.

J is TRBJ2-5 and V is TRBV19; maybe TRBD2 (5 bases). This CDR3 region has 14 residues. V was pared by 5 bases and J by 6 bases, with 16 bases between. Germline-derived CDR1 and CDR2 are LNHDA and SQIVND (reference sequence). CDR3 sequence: CASSPSPPGKTQYF. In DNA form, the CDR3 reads TGTGCCAGTAGTCCTAGCCCCCCTGGCAAGACCCAGTACTTC. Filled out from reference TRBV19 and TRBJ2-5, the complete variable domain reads DGGITQSPKYLFRKEGQNVTLSCEQNLNHDAMYWYRQDPGQGLRLIYYSQIVNDFQKGDIAEGYSVSREKKESFPLTVTSAQKNPTAFYLCASSPSPPGKTQYFGPGTRLLVL.

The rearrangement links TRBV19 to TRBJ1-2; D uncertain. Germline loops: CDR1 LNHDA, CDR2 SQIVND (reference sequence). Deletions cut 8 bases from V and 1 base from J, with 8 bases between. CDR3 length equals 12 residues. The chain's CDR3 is CASEDFNYGYTF. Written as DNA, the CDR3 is TGTGCCAGTGAGGATTTTAACTATGGCTACACCTTC.

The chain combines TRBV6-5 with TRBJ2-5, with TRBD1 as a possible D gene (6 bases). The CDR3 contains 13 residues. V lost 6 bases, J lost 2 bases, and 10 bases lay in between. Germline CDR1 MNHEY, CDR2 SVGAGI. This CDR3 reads CASSWGPQETQYF. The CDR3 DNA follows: TGTGCCAGCAGCTGGGGGCCACAAGAGACCCAGTACTTC.

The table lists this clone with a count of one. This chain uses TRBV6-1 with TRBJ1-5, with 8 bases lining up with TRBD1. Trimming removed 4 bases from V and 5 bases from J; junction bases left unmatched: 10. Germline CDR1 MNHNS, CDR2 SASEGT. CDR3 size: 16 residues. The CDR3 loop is CASSVGVGQGDQPQHF. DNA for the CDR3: TGTGCCAGCAGTGTCGGGGTCGGACAGGGAGATCAGCCCCAGCATTTT.

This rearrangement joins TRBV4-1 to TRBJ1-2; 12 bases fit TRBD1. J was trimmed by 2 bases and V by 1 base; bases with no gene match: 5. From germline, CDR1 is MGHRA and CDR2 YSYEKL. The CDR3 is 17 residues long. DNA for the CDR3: TGCGCCAGCAGCCAAGTTAAGGGACAGGGGGCGAACTATGGCTACACCTTC. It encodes CASSQVKGQGANYGYTF.

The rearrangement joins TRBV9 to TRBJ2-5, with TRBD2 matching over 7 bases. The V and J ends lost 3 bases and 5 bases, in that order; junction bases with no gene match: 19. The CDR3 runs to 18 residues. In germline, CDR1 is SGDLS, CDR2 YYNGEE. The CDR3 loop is CASSADLTRGGGLETQYF. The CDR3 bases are TGTGCCAGCAGCGCCGACCTCACGCGGGGCGGGGGATTGGAGACCCAGTACTTC.

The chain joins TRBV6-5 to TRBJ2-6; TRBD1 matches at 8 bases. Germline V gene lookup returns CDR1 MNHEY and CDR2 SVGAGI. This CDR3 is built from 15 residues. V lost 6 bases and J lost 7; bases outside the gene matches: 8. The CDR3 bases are TGTGCCAGCAGCACCGGACAGGGTCCAGCCAACGTCCTGACTTTC. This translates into CASSTGQGPANVLTF.

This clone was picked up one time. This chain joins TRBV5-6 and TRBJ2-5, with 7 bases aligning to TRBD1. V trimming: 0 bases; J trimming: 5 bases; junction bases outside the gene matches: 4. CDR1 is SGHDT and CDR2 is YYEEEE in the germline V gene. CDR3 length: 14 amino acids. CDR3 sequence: CASSLEGGLETQYF. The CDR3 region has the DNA TGTGCCAGCAGCTTGGAAGGGGGCCTGGAGACCCAGTACTTC.

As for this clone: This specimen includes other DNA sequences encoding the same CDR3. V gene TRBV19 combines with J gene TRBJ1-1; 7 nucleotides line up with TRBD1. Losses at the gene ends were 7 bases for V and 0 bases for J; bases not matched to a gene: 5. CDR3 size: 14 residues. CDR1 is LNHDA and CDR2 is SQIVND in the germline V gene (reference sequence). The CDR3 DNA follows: TGTGCCAGTAACCGACAGGGACTGAACACTGAAGCTTTCTTT. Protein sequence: CASNRQGLNTEAFF. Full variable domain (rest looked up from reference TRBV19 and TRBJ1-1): DGGITQSPKYLFRKEGQNVTLSCEQNLNHDAMYWYRQDPGQGLRLIYYSQIVNDFQKGDIAEGYSVSREKKESFPLTVTSAQKNPTAFYLCASNRQGLNTEAFFGQGTRLTVV.

In DNA form, the CDR3 reads TGTGCCAGCAGCTTAGTAGGGACAGCATACAATGAGCAGTTCTTC. Amino acids: CASSLVGTAYNEQFF. J is TRBJ2-1 and V is TRBV7-2; 7 nucleotides agree with TRBD1. CDR3 size: 15 residues. The germline gives CDR1 SGHTA, CDR2 FQGNSA. V gave up 1 base and J gave up 4 bases; unmatched junction bases: 4.

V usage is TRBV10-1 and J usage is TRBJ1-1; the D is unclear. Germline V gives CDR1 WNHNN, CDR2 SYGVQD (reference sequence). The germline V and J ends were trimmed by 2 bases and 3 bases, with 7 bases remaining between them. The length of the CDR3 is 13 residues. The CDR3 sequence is CASSEDGYTEAFF. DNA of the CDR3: TGCGCCAGCAGTGAGGACGGGTACACTGAAGCTTTCTTT.